Following are 25 T cell receptor beta chains from one sample sequenced in a study of CD8+CD57+ T cells in acquired aplastic anemia. Patients included in sequencing had previously demonstrated CD8+CD57+ cell expansion by flow cytometry. TCR beta VDJ and CDR3 profiles were obtained from a genomic DNA template. MiXCR, applied by TCRdb to the reads, yields one record per CDR3 protein. In the table there are some 170,000 distinct CDR3 sequences, under 55% of which are singletons. Sample: sorted CD4+, CD8+, or CD8+CD57+ T cells (not recorded which) from PBMCs. Source of these receptors: a human donor with aplastic anemia.

Comments on this clonotype: Relative to the germline gene, one junction end is altered; a read error may explain this. V usage is TRBV19 and J usage is TRBJ1-6, with D unclear. The CDR3 runs to 13 residues. CDR1 and CDR2 from the germline V gene are LNHDA and SQIVND (reference sequence). The CDR3 DNA reads as TGTGCCAGTAGTCCTACGGGAGTTTCACCCCTCTACTTT. It specifies CASSPTGVSPLYF.

This clonotype was counted between two and nine times. CDR3 amino acids: CASSIGGVGEQFF. The CDR3 DNA is TGTGCCAGTAGTATCGGTGGAGTAGGTGAGCAGTTCTTC. The chain couples TRBV19 to TRBJ2-1; D is undetermined. Germline-derived CDR1 and CDR2 are LNHDA and SQIVND (reference sequence). Trimming took off 3 bases at V and 9 bases at J, with 12 bases between the two ends. The length of the CDR3 is 13 residues.

The V call is TRBV24-1, the J call TRBJ2-7; TRBD1 agrees at 11 bases. The trim removed 9 bases at V and 3 bases at J, leaving 6 bases unmatched. There are 14 residues in the CDR3. Germline values: CDR1 KGHDR, CDR2 SFDVKD. This chain's CDR3 is CATPGTGGLYEQYF. CDR3 DNA sequence: TGTGCCACCCCCGGGACAGGGGGACTCTACGAGCAGTACTTC.

The V call is TRBV25-1, the J call TRBJ1-2; 9 nucleotides line up with TRBD1. V trimming: 2 bases; J trimming: 3 bases; junction bases outside the gene matches: 4. Germline V CDR1 and CDR2: MGHDK, SYGVNS. This CDR3 spans 15 amino acids. As DNA, the CDR3 is TGTGCCAGCAGTGAACCCGGGGACAGGGACTATGGCTACACCTTC. It codes for CASSEPGDRDYGYTF.

The chain carries TRBV29-1 and TRBJ2-5; 8 bases align to TRBD1. The V and J ends lost 6 bases and 1 base, in that order; junction bases with no gene match: 4. CDR1 SQVTM and CDR2 ANQGSEA come from the germline V gene. This CDR3 contains 13 residues. For the CDR3, the DNA is TGCAGCGTACGGACAGGGCTCCAAGAGACCCAGTACTTC. Residues: CSVRTGLQETQYF.

The chain couples TRBV15 to TRBJ2-3; 10 nucleotides align to TRBD1. Germline V gene sequence: CDR1 LNHNV, CDR2 YYDKDF (reference sequence). The CDR3 runs 17 residues. V shed 0 bases, J shed 1 base, and the junction held 4 bases outside the gene matches. The CDR3 DNA is TGTGCCACCAGCAGAGAGAGAGGGACAGGGGGCACAGATACGCAGTATTTT. As protein: CATSRERGTGGTDTQYF. The variable domain in full, completed from reference TRBV15 and TRBJ2-3, reads DAMVIQNPRYQVTQFGKPVTLSCSQTLNHNVMYWYQQKSSQAPKLLFHYYDKDFNNEADTPDNFQSRRPNTSFCFLDIRSPGLGDTAMYLCATSRERGTGGTDTQYFGPGTRLTVL.

CDR3 sequence: CASSAWGQNYGYTF. The CDR3 region has the DNA TGTGCCAGCAGCGCCTGGGGACAGAACTATGGCTACACCTTC. J is TRBJ1-2 and V is TRBV25-1; 7 positions match TRBD1. Germline V gene data show CDR1 as MGHDK and CDR2 as SYGVNS. The CDR3 loop spans 14 amino acids. The junction had 6 bases not matched to a gene; V was cut back by 6 bases and J by 2 bases.

There are many counts of this clonotype. The V and J genes are TRBV15 and TRBJ1-1, with unresolved D. V lost 0 bases to trimming and J lost 11 bases, with 19 bases between them. The CDR3 is 15 residues long. Germline V lookup: CDR1 LNHNV, CDR2 YYDKDF (reference sequence). CDR3 residues: CATSRERSRGPGAFF. As DNA, the CDR3 is TGTGCCACCAGCAGAGAGAGGAGTAGAGGACCTGGGGCTTTCTTT.

This clonotype showed up many times. The rearrangement uses TRBV5-1 and TRBJ2-7; 8 bases are shared with TRBD2. The CDR3 consists of 15 residues. Germline CDR1 reads SGHRS; CDR2 reads YFSETQ. Trimming removed 3 bases from V and 1 base from J; junction bases left unmatched: 6. The CDR3 loop reads CASSSGGGPSYEQYF. Written as DNA, the CDR3 is TGCGCCAGCAGCTCCGGGGGGGGCCCTTCCTACGAGCAGTACTTC. Supplemented by reference TRBV5-1 and TRBJ2-7, the full variable domain reads KAGVTQTPRYLIKTRGQQVTLSCSPISGHRSVSWYQQTPGQGLQFLFEYFSETQRNKGNFPGRFSGRQFSNSRSEMNVSTLELGDSALYLCASSSGGGPSYEQYFGPGTRLTVT.

This sequence joins TRBV20-1 and TRBJ2-5; D uncertain. V was cut by 3 bases and J by 4 bases, with 15 bases left in between. Germline CDR1 is DFQATT and CDR2 is SNEGSKA (reference sequence). The CDR3 runs 14 residues. The CDR3, as DNA: TGCAGTGCTAGTTGGCTAGGAACACCAGAGACCCAGTACTTC. Translated, it gives CSASWLGTPETQYF.

This clonotype was observed a handful of times. The rearrangement links TRBV2 to TRBJ2-7, with 8 bases matching TRBD1. The ends lost 5 bases at V and 2 bases at J; junction bases unmatched: 5. The CDR3 length is 14 residues. The V gene's germline CDR1 is SNHLY and CDR2 FYNNEI. The CDR3 bases are TGTGCCAGCAGTTTGTACAGGGGGGCCTACGAGCAGTACTTC. As protein: CASSLYRGAYEQYF.

This clonotype occurred a few times. At one of its ends the junction is not consistent with the germline gene, which may arise from a read error. This chain connects TRBV7-9 to TRBJ2-3; tentative D call: TRBD1 (5 bases). CDR1 is SEHNR and CDR2 is FQNEAQ in the germline V gene (reference sequence). The CDR3 spans 11 residues. The CDR3 region is CASSSTVTQYF. In DNA, the CDR3 is TGTGCCAGCAGCTCGACAGTTACGCAGTATTTT.

This clonotype was found many times. The chain recombines TRBV7-2 with TRBJ1-3; D perhaps matches TRBD1 (6 bases). This CDR3 has 15 residues. Trimming removed 2 bases at V and 0 bases at J, with 8 bases between. Germline loops: CDR1 SGHTA, CDR2 FQGNSA. CDR3 sequence: CASSLIGGSGNTIYF. CDR3 sequence (DNA): TGTGCCAGCAGCTTAATAGGGGGCTCTGGAAACACCATATATTTT.

This clonotype was found many times. The gene calls are TRBV7-9 and TRBJ2-1; D is uncertain. The CDR3 runs 13 residues. The V gene lost 1 base and the J gene lost 12 bases, with 13 bases spanning the gap. The germline gives CDR1 SEHNR, CDR2 FQNEAQ (reference sequence). The DNA for the CDR3 is TGTGCCAGCAGCTTAGACCCAGGCCAAAGGCAGTTCTTC. Translating gives CASSLDPGQRQFF. The full variable domain, in which reference TRBV7-9 and TRBJ2-1 provide the parts outside the CDR3, is DTGVSQNPRHKITKRGQNVTFRCDPISEHNRLYWYRQTLGQGPEFLTYFQNEAQLEKSRLLSDRFSAERPKGSFSTLEIQRTEQGDSAMYLCASSLDPGQRQFFGPGTRLTVL.

J is TRBJ1-5 and V is TRBV24-1; 7 nucleotides match TRBD1. Germline assignment: CDR1 KGHDR and CDR2 SFDVKD. CDR3 size: 14 residues. The trim removed 5 bases at V and 7 bases at J, leaving 7 bases unmatched. This CDR3 is CATSVQGVDQPQHF. The DNA of the CDR3 is TGTGCCACCAGTGTTCAGGGGGTAGACCAGCCCCAGCATTTT.

This CDR3 reads CASIGLADPGNEQFF. DNA for the CDR3: TGTGCCAGCATCGGACTAGCGGACCCGGGCAATGAGCAGTTCTTC. The chain joins TRBV24-1 to TRBJ2-1; 10 bases match TRBD2. V lost 11 bases, J lost 6 bases, and 12 bases stayed unmatched. CDR1 and CDR2 (germline): KGHDR, SFDVKD. This CDR3 has 15 amino acids.

The rearrangement links TRBV6-5 to TRBJ1-1; D possibly corresponds to TRBD1 (5 bases). V was shortened by 2 bases and J by 4 bases, with 14 bases between the two germline ends. CDR1 is MNHEY and CDR2 is SVGAGI in the germline V gene. This CDR3 has 15 residues. The CDR3 sequence: CASSYGGKRVTEAFF. In nucleotides, the CDR3 is TGTGCCAGCAGTTACGGGGGGAAGCGGGTCACTGAAGCTTTCTTT.

Many counts were recorded for this clonotype. The chain is built from TRBV2 and TRBJ1-4; D gene unclear. In germline, CDR1 is SNHLY, CDR2 FYNNEI. CDR3 size: 15 residues. Between the trimmed V and J ends, which lost 0 bases and 7 bases, there was a span of 12 bases. CDR3 in amino acids: CASSEALGSFEKLFF. The CDR3 region has the DNA TGTGCCAGCAGTGAAGCACTGGGGAGTTTTGAAAAACTGTTTTTT.

About this clonotype: This may come from a read error, since a much larger clone is one base off. CDR3 sequence: CASSTLGTNQPQHF. CDR3 bases: TGTGCCAGTAGTACCTTGGGTACCAATCAGCCCCAGCATTTT. The rearrangement uses TRBV19 and TRBJ1-5; D is unclear. Germline V lookup: CDR1 LNHDA, CDR2 SQIVND (reference sequence). The CDR3 contains 14 residues. V was cut by 4 bases and J by 3 bases, with 10 bases left in between. Full variable domain (rest looked up from reference TRBV19 and TRBJ1-5): DGGITQSPKYLFRKEGQNVTLSCEQNLNHDAMYWYRQDPGQGLRLIYYSQIVNDFQKGDIAEGYSVSREKKESFPLTVTSAQKNPTAFYLCASSTLGTNQPQHFGDGTRLSIL.

The rearrangement links TRBV9 to TRBJ1-6; 7 bases align to TRBD1. The CDR3 is made up of 14 amino acids. Germline V gene lookup returns CDR1 SGDLS and CDR2 YYNGEE. With V trimmed by 4 bases and J by 9 bases, 7 bases remained unmatched. The CDR3 sequence is CASSSRQGGSPLHF. The CDR3 DNA sequence: TGTGCCAGCAGCTCTCGACAGGGCGGTTCACCCCTCCACTTT.

The chain is built from TRBV7-9 and TRBJ2-7; tentatively, D is TRBD1 (6 bases). Trimming took 3 bases from V and 6 from J, leaving 9 bases between them. Per germline, CDR1 SEHNR and CDR2 FQNEAQ (reference sequence). The CDR3 loop spans 12 amino acids. The CDR3 region has the DNA TGTGCCAGCAGCTTCGGCAGGGGCGAGCAGTACTTC. Protein product: CASSFGRGEQYF.

Ten or more counts support this clonotype. V and J are TRBV4-3 and TRBJ2-7; D perhaps matches TRBD2 (5 bases). CDR1 LGHNA and CDR2 YSLEER come from the germline V gene. The CDR3 has 13 residues. V gave up 0 bases and J gave up 3 bases, with 6 bases separating them. The CDR3 is CASSQDRGYEQYF. The CDR3 DNA sequence: TGCGCCAGCAGCCAAGATCGGGGCTACGAGCAGTACTTC.

There are many counts of this clonotype. The chain is built from TRBV29-1 and TRBJ2-3, with a tentative D call TRBD1 (6 bases). Trimming left V 5 bases short and J 2 bases short, with 8 bases between. The length of the CDR3 is 12 residues. The germline CDR1 and CDR2 sequences are SQVTM and ANQGSEA. The CDR3 region has the DNA TGCAGCGTTCGGACAGTCACAGATACGCAGTATTTT. Translation gives CSVRTVTDTQYF.

The chain has TRBV11-1 and TRBJ1-2; D gene ambiguous. Germline lookup yields CDR1 SGHAT and CDR2 FQDESV (reference sequence). V lost 5 bases, J lost 5 bases, and 24 bases lay in between. The CDR3 length is 17 residues. The CDR3 region is CASSPKNREGWRYGYTF. The CDR3 DNA reads as TGTGCCAGCAGCCCCAAAAACCGGGAGGGATGGCGATATGGCTACACCTTC.

The chain has TRBV5-4 and TRBJ2-1; D is possibly TRBD2 (6 bases). V was cut by 4 bases and J by 6 bases, with 14 bases left in between. The length of the CDR3 is 14 residues. The germline V gene encodes CDR1 SGHNT and CDR2 YYREEE (reference sequence). CDR3 residues: CASSPAGGTNEQFF. The CDR3 nucleotides read TGTGCCAGCAGCCCGGCTGGAGGGACCAATGAGCAGTTCTTC. The full variable domain, rest sourced from reference TRBV5-4 and TRBJ2-1, is ETGVTQSPTHLIKTRGQQVTLRCSSQSGHNTVSWYQQALGQGPQFIFQYYREEENGRGNFPPRFSGLQFPNYSSELNVNALELDDSALYLCASSPAGGTNEQFFGPGTRLTVL.